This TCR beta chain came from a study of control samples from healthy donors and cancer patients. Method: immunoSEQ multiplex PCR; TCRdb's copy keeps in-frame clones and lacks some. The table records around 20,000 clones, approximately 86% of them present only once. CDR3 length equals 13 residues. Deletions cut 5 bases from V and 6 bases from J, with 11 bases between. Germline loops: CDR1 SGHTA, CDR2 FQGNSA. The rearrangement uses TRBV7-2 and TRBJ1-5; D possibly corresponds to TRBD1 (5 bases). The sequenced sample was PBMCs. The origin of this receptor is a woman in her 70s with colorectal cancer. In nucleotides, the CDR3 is TGTGCCAGCAGCCCTTGGGACGCTCAGCCCCAGCATTTT. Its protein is CASSPWDAQPQHF.